Listed below are T cell receptor beta chains from one sample, sequenced in a study of blood T cell repertoires in COVID-19. Sequencing used immunoSEQ multiplex PCR; TCRdb keeps in-frame clones, though not all of them. The sample has over 100,000 clones, about 89% seen once. Sample: peripheral blood. Source of these receptors: a man aged 55 to 70 with COVID-19, enrolled during active disease. CDR3s include the opening cysteine and the closing phenylalanine or tryptophan. The order of the fields is J gene, D gene, V gene, CDR3 protein. A D gene is named only where the DNA matches it firmly.

>TRBJ2-1|-|TRBV6-2/TRBV6-3
CASSFSTGDEQFF
>TRBJ1-5|-|TRBV3-1/TRBV3-2
CASSQVTRGRISNQPQHF
>TRBJ2-2|-|TRBV5-6
CASSLGPSQSGELFF
>TRBJ1-1|-|TRBV25-1
CASSGGLNTEAFF
>TRBJ1-5|-|TRBV4-1
CASSQAGDSNQPQHF
>TRBJ1-1|-|TRBV19
CASSIGFRVNTEAFF
>TRBJ1-1|TRBD1|TRBV11-2
CASSLVQGAGTEAFF
>TRBJ1-2|TRBD1|TRBV12-3/TRBV12-4
CASSFGTGRGYTF
>TRBJ1-2|TRBD1|TRBV5-1
CASSLTDRGYGYTF
>TRBJ2-6|-|TRBV7-6
CASSPWTPAGANVLTF
>TRBJ2-1|TRBD2|TRBV10-1
CASARSKRGSAYNEQFF
>TRBJ2-4|-|TRBV5-1
CASSLDENRRDIQYF
>TRBJ2-7|-|TRBV27
CASLTGTYEQYF
>TRBJ1-2|TRBD1|TRBV6-6
CASSPTGAQRGYTF
>TRBJ1-5|-|TRBV21-1
CASSKIVQCNQPQHF
>TRBJ1-1|-|TRBV6-5
CASSYVGLGTEAFF
>TRBJ1-2|-|TRBV10-2
CASSESSGSAFGYTF
>TRBJ1-1|-|TRBV14
CASSPPYGRGGPEAFF
>TRBJ1-2|-|TRBV28
CASSQTRTGGTYGYTF
>TRBJ2-3|TRBD1|TRBV5-6
CASSPDRAGTDTQYF
>TRBJ1-5|-|TRBV3-1/TRBV3-2
CASSQDARTNQPQHF
>TRBJ2-3|TRBD2|TRBV4-3
CASSQDRTSGGLDTQYF
>TRBJ1-2|-|TRBV10-3
CAISESGGPLNGYTF
>TRBJ2-1|TRBD2|TRBV10-1
CASSVTSAQLQFF
>TRBJ2-2|-|TRBV11-3
CASSEEDTGELFF
>TRBJ1-4|-|TRBV6-1
CASSEPAADEKLFF
>TRBJ1-1|-|TRBV5-1
CASNNRDQNTEAFF
>TRBJ1-2|-|TRBV18
CASSPEPNYGYTF
>TRBJ1-5|-|TRBV28
CASGVSLGPREPQHF
>TRBJ2-5|-|TRBV4-2
CASSQSNRETQYF
>TRBJ1-2|-|TRBV5-4
CASSFPGGVDGYTF
>TRBJ1-2|TRBD1|TRBV2
CASSAAAGTAFGYTF
>TRBJ2-3|TRBD2|TRBV7-9
CASSHPQRGEVDTQYF
>TRBJ1-2|-|TRBV7-9
CASSLLADGYGYTF
>TRBJ1-5|TRBD1|TRBV9
CASSPGPPGGGQPQHF
>TRBJ2-1|-|TRBV11-2
CASSPHDEQFF
>TRBJ1-1|-|TRBV6-5
CASAWQGGTEAFF
>TRBJ2-2|-|TRBV5-1
CASQGSIANTGELFF
>TRBJ1-6|-|TRBV5-6
CASSLGTGSSYNSPLHF
>TRBJ2-3|TRBD2|TRBV7-2
CASSLWVSGGVKDTQYF
>TRBJ1-5|-|TRBV2
CASSESGQSTANQPQHF
>TRBJ1-1|-|TRBV4-2
CASSIRQDTEAFF
>TRBJ1-2|TRBD1|TRBV2
CASRDRGVFGYTF
>TRBJ2-4|-|TRBV29-1
CSVAGTSKNIQYF
>TRBJ2-4|-|TRBV4-2
CASSQGRIQPRDIQYF
>TRBJ1-1|-|TRBV30
CAWSTGLNTEAFF
>TRBJ1-5|-|TRBV6-5
CASSPVFSNQPQHF
>TRBJ1-1|TRBD1|TRBV18
CASSPEDRVAITEAFF
>TRBJ1-4|-|TRBV28
CASKGTNNEKLFF